These 27 T cell receptor beta chains originate from one sample sequenced in a study of T cells after yellow fever vaccination. MiXCR, run by TCRdb on the 5' RACE reads, gives a single entry per CDR3 protein. The table has about 350,000 distinct CDR3 sequences, roughly 4.3% seen once. Material: PBMCs, obtained 5 days after the yellow fever booster vaccination. These receptors were taken from a man in his late teens or twenties who received the YFV17D yellow fever vaccine.

Points on this clonotype: At one boundary the junction diverges from the germline segment, which might be a read error. The CDR3 region is CASSLVGVGSGITIYF. CDR3 sequence (DNA): TGTGCCAGCAGCTTAGTCGGTGTGGGCTCTGGAATCACCATATATTTT. This chain links TRBV7-2 with TRBJ1-3; no definite D call. The V gene's germline CDR1 is SGHTA and CDR2 FQGNSA. This CDR3 comprises 16 residues.

This rearrangement joins TRBV7-9 to TRBJ1-1, with D possibly TRBD1 on 6 matching bases. This CDR3 region has 15 residues. From germline, CDR1 is SEHNR and CDR2 FQNEAQ (reference sequence). With 5 bases removed from V and 6 bases from J, the gap between germline ends came to 19 bases. The CDR3 DNA is TGTGCCAGCAGCGATGACGGGACGCAGGGGCCTGAAGCTTTCTTT. Protein product: CASSDDGTQGPEAFF.

V and J are TRBV11-1 and TRBJ2-3; 15 bases line up with TRBD2. The CDR3 covers 18 residues. The V and J ends lost 10 bases and 0 bases, in that order; junction bases with no gene match: 11. CDR1 and CDR2 from the germline V gene are SGHAT and FQDESV (reference sequence). The CDR3 loop is CAIPNRGLAGGSTDTQYF. CDR3 coding DNA: TGTGCCATCCCGAATAGGGGACTAGCGGGGGGTAGCACAGATACGCAGTATTTT. The entire variable domain, with the rest obtained from reference TRBV11-1 and TRBJ2-3, is as follows: EAEVAQSPRYKITEKSQAVAFWCDPISGHATLYWYRQILGQGPELLVQFQDESVVDDSQLPKDRFSAERLKGVDSTLKIQPAELGDSAMYLCAIPNRGLAGGSTDTQYFGPGTRLTVL.

The V call is TRBV11-2, the J call TRBJ1-1; D possibly corresponds to TRBD1 (5 bases). The CDR3 contains 15 residues. V was cut by 5 bases and J by 1 base, with 14 bases left in between. Per germline, CDR1 SGHAT and CDR2 FQNNGV. CDR3 protein: CASSPKGRGNTEAFF. The CDR3 DNA reads TGTGCCAGCAGCCCCAAGGGGCGGGGGAACACTGAAGCTTTCTTT.

This clonotype was seen repeatedly, ten times or more. The chain has TRBV20-1 and TRBJ2-7; D is perhaps TRBD1 or TRBD2 (5 bases each). From germline, CDR1 is DFQATT and CDR2 SNEGSKA (reference sequence). The length of the CDR3 is 14 residues. Trimming took 5 bases from V and 0 from J, leaving 14 bases between them. The CDR3 bases are TGCAGTGCTTCGGGGCACAGGAGCTCCTACGAGCAGTACGTC. Protein product: CSASGHRSSYEQYV.

The chain uses TRBV12-3 or TRBV12-4 and TRBJ2-1; TRBD1 is a possible D gene (6 bases). The length of the CDR3 is 13 residues. V was cut by 3 bases and J by 9 bases, with 12 bases left in between. The CDR3 here is CASSLRGIGEQFF. CDR3 nucleotide sequence: TGTGCCAGCAGTTTGAGGGGGATCGGTGAGCAGTTCTTC.

Many counts were recorded for this clonotype. The chain employs TRBV6-6 and TRBJ2-7; TRBD2 aligns across 9 bases. This CDR3 region has 14 residues. Germline V lookup: CDR1 MNHNY, CDR2 SVGAGI (reference sequence). V lost 7 bases, J lost 1 base, and 5 bases stayed unmatched. CDR3 nucleotides: TGTGCCAGCAAATCAGCGGGGGGATCCTACGAGCAGTACGTC. Its protein is CASKSAGGSYEQYV.

The chain combines TRBV10-3 with TRBJ1-6; unclear D gene. This CDR3 region has 12 residues. CDR1 is ENHRY and CDR2 is SYGVKD in the germline V gene. V gave up 7 bases and J gave up 12 bases, with 13 bases separating them. CDR3 amino acids: CAITDGGKPLHF. CDR3 sequence (DNA): TGTGCCATCACCGACGGCGGAAAACCCCTCCACTTT.

This clonotype appeared a few times. The V call is TRBV7-2, the J call TRBJ2-5; 12 bases fit TRBD2. V lost 1 base, J lost 7 bases, and 4 bases stayed unmatched. Germline V gives CDR1 SGHTA, CDR2 FQGNSA. The CDR3 is 15 residues long. CDR3 coding DNA: TGTGCCAGCAGCTTAGAACTAGCGGGGGGATCGACCCAGTACTTC. Encoded protein: CASSLELAGGSTQYF.

There are a few counts of this clonotype. This rearrangement joins TRBV7-9 to TRBJ2-7, with a weak D call TRBD2 (6 bases). The germline V and J ends were trimmed by 1 base and 6 bases, with 19 bases remaining between them. Germline-derived CDR1 and CDR2 are SEHNR and FQNEAQ (reference sequence). This CDR3 comprises 16 residues. The CDR3 DNA sequence: TGTGCCAGCAGCTTAGGGCCTGGTGGGGCGGGGAGCGAGCAGTACGTC. This gives the protein CASSLGPGGAGSEQYV.

In this sample, this clonotype turned up many times. The chain links TRBV21-1 to TRBJ1-4; the table gives TRBD1 as D, unverified against the DNA. TRBV21-1 has pseudogene status. The CDR3 has 15 residues. In nucleotides, the CDR3 is TGTGCCAGCAGCAAGTCGGACCCCCGGAGTGAAAAACTGTTTTTT. The encoded protein is CASSKSDPRSEKLFF.

For the CDR3, the DNA is TGTGCCAGCACCCCCACGGGGAGATCAATCTCGCAGTATTTT. Translated, it gives CASTPTGRSISQYF. The V gene is TRBV7-2, the J gene TRBJ2-3; a weak D match, TRBD2 (5 bases). CDR3 length equals 14 residues. The V gene lost 7 bases and the J gene lost 10 bases, with 21 bases spanning the gap. Germline lookup yields CDR1 SGHTA and CDR2 FQGNSA.

The chain has TRBV20-1 and TRBJ1-1; tentatively, D is TRBD1 (6 bases). V lost 5 bases and J 1 base, leaving 11 bases between the germline ends. The CDR3 loop spans 13 amino acids. Germline V CDR1 and CDR2: DFQATT, SNEGSKA (reference sequence). Written as DNA, the CDR3 is TGCAGTGCTCGGACAGACGCGAACACTGAAGCTTTCTTT. Translated, it gives CSARTDANTEAFF.

This clonotype turned up a few times. This rearrangement joins TRBV20-1 to TRBJ2-5; D not certain. The germline V gene has CDR1 DFQATT and CDR2 SNEGSKA (reference sequence). Trimming removed 1 base at V and 5 bases at J, with 8 bases between. There are 12 residues in the CDR3. This CDR3 reads CSARGARETQYF. In nucleotides, the CDR3 is TGCAGTGCTAGAGGAGCCCGCGAGACCCAGTACTTC.

This clonotype was detected a few times. The rearrangement links TRBV7-3 to TRBJ1-1; maybe TRBD1 (6 bases). This CDR3 contains 14 residues. Trimming cost V 5 bases and J 10 bases, with 20 bases left between them. CDR1 is SGHTA, CDR2 FQGTGA, per germline. The CDR3, as DNA: TGTGCCAGCAGCCAAAACATGGGGGCCGGTGGAGCTTTCTTT. It is translated as CASSQNMGAGGAFF.

This rearrangement joins TRBV5-1 to TRBJ2-5, with TRBD1 identical over 8 bases. The CDR3 loop spans 15 amino acids. Germline V lookup: CDR1 SGHRS, CDR2 YFSETQ. Trimming cost V 3 bases and J 4 bases; bases outside gene matches: 8. The CDR3 sequence: CASSYPRDRSETQYF. CDR3 DNA sequence: TGCGCCAGCAGCTACCCTCGGGACAGGTCAGAGACCCAGTACTTC.

A few counts support this clonotype. This chain uses TRBV5-1 with TRBJ2-7, with no clear D. The V end lost 3 bases, the J end lost 2 bases, and 15 bases lay between the germline ends. This CDR3 comprises 15 residues. Germline V lookup: CDR1 SGHRS, CDR2 YFSETQ. In nucleotides, the CDR3 is TGCGCCAGCAGCTCGACTTTGGGCGTAACCTACGAGCAGTACTTC. Its translation: CASSSTLGVTYEQYF.

This clonotype was observed a handful of times. The J gene is TRBJ1-2, the V gene TRBV20-1, with D perhaps TRBD1 (5 bases). V was clipped by 0 bases and J by 2 bases, with 10 bases between them. CDR1 is DFQATT and CDR2 is SNEGSKA in the germline V gene (reference sequence). The CDR3 loop spans 14 amino acids. The CDR3 is CSARDGHSNYGYTF. CDR3 sequence (DNA): TGCAGTGCTAGAGACGGACACTCGAACTATGGCTACACCTTC.

This clonotype showed up many times. The chain has TRBV20-1 and TRBJ1-1; 7 nucleotides line up with TRBD1. This CDR3 comprises 14 residues. V trimming: 5 bases; J trimming: 8 bases; junction bases outside the gene matches: 14. Germline lookup yields CDR1 DFQATT and CDR2 SNEGSKA (reference sequence). CDR3 bases: TGCAGTGCTCCCCGGACAGGCCGGGAGGGGGAAGCTTTCTTT. This sequence encodes CSAPRTGREGEAFF.

This clonotype was seen a few times. The chain combines TRBV4-1 with TRBJ2-5, with 10 bases lining up with TRBD2. The length of the CDR3 is 15 residues. Germline trimming cut 3 bases from V and 3 bases from J; bases unmatched to any gene: 4. CDR1 and CDR2 from the germline V gene are MGHRA and YSYEKL. The CDR3 loop is CASSHGTSGEETQYF. The CDR3 DNA reads as TGCGCCAGCAGCCATGGAACTAGCGGGGAAGAGACCCAGTACTTC.

This clonotype was detected only a few times. The chain combines TRBV5-1 with TRBJ2-6; 10 nucleotides match TRBD2. The CDR3 runs to 16 residues. The V gene end was trimmed by 3 bases and the J gene end by 4 bases; junction bases not matched to a gene: 4. CDR1 and CDR2 from the germline V gene are SGHRS and YFSETQ. CDR3 region: CASSSSSGGGANVLTF. CDR3 coding DNA: TGCGCCAGCAGCTCCTCTAGCGGGGGCGGGGCCAACGTCCTGACTTTC. The whole variable domain, filled in from reference TRBV5-1 and TRBJ2-6, reads KAGVTQTPRYLIKTRGQQVTLSCSPISGHRSVSWYQQTPGQGLQFLFEYFSETQRNKGNFPGRFSGRQFSNSRSEMNVSTLELGDSALYLCASSSSSGGGANVLTFGAGSRLTVL.

The V call is TRBV11-1, the J call TRBJ1-1; D call uncertain. The length of the CDR3 is 13 residues. Germline lookup yields CDR1 SGHAT and CDR2 FQDESV (reference sequence). The V end lost 1 base, the J end lost 5 bases, and 8 bases lay between the germline ends. The CDR3 region is CASSLGWGTEAFF. The CDR3 DNA sequence: TGTGCCAGCAGCTTAGGGTGGGGAACTGAAGCTTTCTTT. Based on the CDR3 plus reference TRBV11-1 and TRBJ1-1, the full variable domain is EAEVAQSPRYKITEKSQAVAFWCDPISGHATLYWYRQILGQGPELLVQFQDESVVDDSQLPKDRFSAERLKGVDSTLKIQPAELGDSAMYLCASSLGWGTEAFFGQGTRLTVV.

This clonotype was seen more than once but under ten times. The rearrangement links TRBV11-2 to TRBJ1-1; D is possibly TRBD1 (5 bases). V was shortened by 5 bases and J by 8 bases, with 15 bases between the two germline ends. This CDR3 spans 13 amino acids. The germline V gene has CDR1 SGHAT and CDR2 FQNNGV. CDR3: CASSRGPQEEAFF. CDR3 nucleotides: TGTGCCAGCAGCCGAGGACCACAGGAGGAAGCTTTCTTT.

The J gene is TRBJ2-5, the V gene TRBV4-3; D gene unclear. Germline V CDR1 and CDR2: LGHNA, YSLEER. This CDR3 spans 15 amino acids. Trimming stripped 0 bases from V and 1 base from J, with 9 bases between. CDR3 sequence (DNA): TGCGCCAGCAGCCAAGATCGATGGTTCCAAGAGACCCAGTACTTC. Translation gives CASSQDRWFQETQYF.

This chain links TRBV24-1 with TRBJ2-1, with a weak D call TRBD2 (6 bases). Germline V gives CDR1 KGHDR, CDR2 SFDVKD. This CDR3 is built from 14 residues. Between the trimmed V and J ends, which lost 4 bases and 10 bases, there was a span of 16 bases. For the CDR3, the DNA is TGTGCCACCAGTGACACGGGACTCTCGAGGGAGCAGTTCTTC. It is translated as CATSDTGLSREQFF.

There are a few counts of this clonotype. The rearrangement joins TRBV6-6 to TRBJ1-1; TRBD1 is a possible D gene (6 bases). Germline V CDR1 and CDR2: MNHNY, SVGAGI (reference sequence). The CDR3 consists of 16 residues. Deletions cut 7 bases from V and 3 bases from J, with 21 bases between. CDR3 region: CASTSSGGRRDTEAFF. The CDR3 region has the DNA TGTGCCAGCACCTCGTCCGGGGGGCGCCGGGACACTGAAGCTTTCTTT.

Concerning this clonotype itself: The junction departs from the called germline gene at one end, perhaps through a read error. The rearrangement links TRBV5-5 to TRBJ2-6, with D perhaps matching TRBD1 (5 bases). Germline V gives CDR1 SGHKS, CDR2 YYEKEE (reference sequence). This CDR3 spans 15 amino acids. The CDR3 DNA reads as TGTGCCAGCTGCTTACAGGTGTCTGGGGCCAACGTCCTGACTTTC. Encoded protein: CASCLQVSGANVLTF. Complete variable domain (other parts from reference TRBV5-5 and TRBJ2-6): DAGVTQSPTHLIKTRGQQVTLRCSPISGHKSVSWYQQVLGQGPQFIFQYYEKEERGRGNFPDRFSARQFPNYSSELNVNALLLGDSALYLCASCLQVSGANVLTFGAGSRLTVL.